The 11 T cell receptor beta chains reported below all come from one sample, sequenced in a study of T cell changes during pregnancy in multiple sclerosis. Sequenced by immunoSEQ multiplex PCR; TCRdb stores in-frame clones only, minus some. This sample has around 37,000 clones, with about 88% found just once. This specimen was CD8+ T cells from peripheral blood mononuclear cells, taken in the third trimester of pregnancy. These receptor sequences come from a female donor with multiple sclerosis, enrolled in a pregnancy study.

V is TRBV29-1 and J is TRBJ1-3; the match to TRBD1 covers 8 bases. The V and J ends lost 7 bases and 5 bases, in that order; junction bases with no gene match: 16. Germline V lookup: CDR1 SQVTM, CDR2 ANQGSEA. The CDR3 spans 16 residues. The CDR3 here is CSAHANTGGPRNTIYF. As DNA, the CDR3 is TGCAGCGCCCACGCCAATACAGGGGGTCCGAGAAACACCATATATTTT.

This sequence joins TRBV30 and TRBJ2-7, with a tentative D call TRBD1 (6 bases). Trimming cost V 2 bases and J 2 bases, with 13 bases left between them. CDR1 is GTSNPN, CDR2 SVGIG, per germline (reference sequence). The CDR3 spans 14 residues. CDR3 in amino acids: CAWSRGRGTYEQYF. The CDR3 nucleotides read TGTGCCTGGAGTAGGGGCAGGGGAACCTACGAGCAGTACTTC.

V gene TRBV7-9 combines with J gene TRBJ2-7; 7 bases align to TRBD2. Germline V gives CDR1 SEHNR, CDR2 FQNEAQ (reference sequence). The CDR3 totals 13 residues. V lost 3 bases, J lost 6 bases, and 5 bases stayed unmatched. CDR3 protein: CASSFAGVGEQYF. The CDR3 DNA is TGTGCCAGCAGCTTTGCGGGGGTCGGCGAGCAGTACTTC. The whole variable domain, filled in from reference TRBV7-9 and TRBJ2-7, reads DTGVSQNPRHKITKRGQNVTFRCDPISEHNRLYWYRQTLGQGPEFLTYFQNEAQLEKSRLLSDRFSAERPKGSFSTLEIQRTEQGDSAMYLCASSFAGVGEQYFGPGTRLTVT.

This chain joins TRBV7-8 and TRBJ2-1; 7 nucleotides align to TRBD1. V trimming: 3 bases; J trimming: 4 bases; junction bases outside the gene matches: 12. CDR3 length: 17 amino acids. Germline V lookup: CDR1 SGHVS, CDR2 FQNEAQ. In DNA, the CDR3 is TGTGCCAGCAGCTTGCTCCAAGTAGGGGGCCTTTACAATGAGCAGTTCTTC. It yields the protein CASSLLQVGGLYNEQFF.

Only one count was recorded for this clone. The chain uses TRBV11-2 and TRBJ1-6; possibly TRBD1 for D (5 bases). CDR1 and CDR2 from the germline V gene are SGHAT and FQNNGV. CDR3 length equals 18 residues. Between the trimmed V and J ends, which lost 2 bases and 8 bases, there was a span of 22 bases. The DNA for the CDR3 is TGTGCCAGCAGCTTATTGGCGTGGGCGGGAGGGGAGTATTCACCCCTCCACTTT. It specifies CASSLLAWAGGEYSPLHF.

This clone is a singleton in its sample. The chain links TRBV12-5 to TRBJ2-1; TRBD1 matches at 10 bases. The CDR3 is 15 residues long. Germline trimming cut 4 bases from V and 6 bases from J; bases unmatched to any gene: 6. Germline V CDR1 and CDR2: LGHNT, FRNRAP. The CDR3: CASGSSGTGANEQFF. CDR3 nucleotide sequence: TGTGCTAGTGGTTCTTCCGGGACAGGGGCCAATGAGCAGTTCTTC.

The rearrangement joins TRBV9 to TRBJ1-2; the match to TRBD1 covers 10 bases. Germline V gene lookup returns CDR1 SGDLS and CDR2 YYNGEE. CDR3 length equals 16 residues. J gave up 3 bases and V 7 bases, and 12 bases lay outside the gene matches. This CDR3 reads CASGQTGGLLDYGYTF. The DNA for the CDR3 is TGTGCCAGCGGCCAGACAGGGGGCCTACTTGACTATGGCTACACCTTC.

V usage is TRBV30 and J usage is TRBJ2-1; the D is unclear. CDR3 size: 12 residues. Trimming took 1 base from V and 10 from J, leaving 11 bases between them. CDR1 is GTSNPN and CDR2 is SVGIG in the germline V gene (reference sequence). DNA of the CDR3: TGTGCCTGGAGTGAGTCGCGCCTAGAGCAGTTCTTC. Its translation is CAWSESRLEQFF.

This clone showed up many times. The genes are TRBV6-1 and TRBJ2-3; 9 bases align to TRBD1. The CDR3 runs 14 residues. Losses at the gene ends were 1 base for V and 4 bases for J; bases not matched to a gene: 0. Per germline, CDR1 MNHNS and CDR2 SASEGT. The CDR3: CASSEGTGADTQYF. The CDR3, as DNA: TGTGCCAGCAGTGAAGGGACAGGGGCAGATACGCAGTATTTT.

The chain employs TRBV5-4 and TRBJ1-5; 7 positions match TRBD1. Germline CDR1 is SGHNT and CDR2 is YYREEE (reference sequence). With V trimmed by 4 bases and J by 5 bases, 3 bases remained unmatched. The CDR3 covers 13 residues. The chain's CDR3 is CASSTDRDQPQHF. CDR3 nucleotide sequence: TGTGCCAGCAGCACCGACAGGGATCAGCCCCAGCATTTT.

The V and J genes are TRBV6-5 and TRBJ2-1; D perhaps matches TRBD2 (5 bases). CDR1 and CDR2 (germline): MNHEY, SVGAGI. The CDR3 is 13 residues long. Trimming removed 6 bases at V and 10 bases at J, with 16 bases between. The DNA of the CDR3 is TGTGCCAGCAGGACCCGGAGGCCGGCGGAGCAGTTCTTC. Amino acids: CASRTRRPAEQFF.